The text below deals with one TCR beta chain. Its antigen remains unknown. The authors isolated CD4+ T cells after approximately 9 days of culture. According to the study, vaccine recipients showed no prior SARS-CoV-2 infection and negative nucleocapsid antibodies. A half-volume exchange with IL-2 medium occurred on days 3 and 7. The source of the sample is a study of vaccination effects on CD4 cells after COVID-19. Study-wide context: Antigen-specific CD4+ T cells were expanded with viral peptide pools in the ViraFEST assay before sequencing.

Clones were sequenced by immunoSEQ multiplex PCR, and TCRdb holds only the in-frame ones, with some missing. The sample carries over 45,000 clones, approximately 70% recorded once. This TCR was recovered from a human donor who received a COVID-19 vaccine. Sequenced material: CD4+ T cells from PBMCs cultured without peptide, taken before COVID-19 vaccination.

The chain's CDR3 is CAWSVAGGPGEQYF. The CDR3 region has the DNA TGTGCCTGGAGTGTAGCGGGAGGGCCGGGCGAGCAGTACTTC. The V gene is TRBV30, the J gene TRBJ2-7, with 10 bases lining up with TRBD2. The V segment lost 0 bases and the J segment 6 bases; nucleotides outside the gene matches: 5. The CDR3 consists of 14 residues. Germline CDR1 and CDR2: GTSNPN and SVGIG (reference sequence).